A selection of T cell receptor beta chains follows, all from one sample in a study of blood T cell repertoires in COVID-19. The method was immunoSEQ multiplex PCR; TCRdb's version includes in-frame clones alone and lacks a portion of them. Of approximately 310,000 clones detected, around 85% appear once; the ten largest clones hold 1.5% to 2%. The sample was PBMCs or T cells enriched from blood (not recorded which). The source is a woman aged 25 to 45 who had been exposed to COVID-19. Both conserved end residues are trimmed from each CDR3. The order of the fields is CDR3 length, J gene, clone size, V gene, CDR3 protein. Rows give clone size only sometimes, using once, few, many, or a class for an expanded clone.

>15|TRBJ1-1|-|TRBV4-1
ASSQDPRTGVDTEAF
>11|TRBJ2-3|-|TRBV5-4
ASSLDNTDTQY
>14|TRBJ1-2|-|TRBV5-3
ARSRGTGGQNYGYT
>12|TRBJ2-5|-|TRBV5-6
ASSLGPGGETQY
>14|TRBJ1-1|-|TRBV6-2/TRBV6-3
ASSYSSLAREVKAF
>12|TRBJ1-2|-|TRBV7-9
ASSLVPGNYGYT
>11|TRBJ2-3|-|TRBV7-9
ASGPSQVDTQY
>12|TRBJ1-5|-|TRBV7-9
ASSRLSLDQPQH
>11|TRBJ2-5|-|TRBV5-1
ASSPRGGETQY
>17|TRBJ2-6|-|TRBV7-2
ASSSRWEGSSSGANVLT
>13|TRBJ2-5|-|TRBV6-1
ASSEGRGQGETQY
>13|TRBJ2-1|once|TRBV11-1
ASSSRDRGSDEQF
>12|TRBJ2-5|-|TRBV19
ASSYQGPQETQY
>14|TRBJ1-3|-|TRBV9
ASSVVSGFSGNTIY
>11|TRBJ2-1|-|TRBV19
ASSPDRRNEQF
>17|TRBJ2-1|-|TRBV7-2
ASSLVRRSSGASYNEQF
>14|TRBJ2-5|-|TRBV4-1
ASSQVSGRAQETQY
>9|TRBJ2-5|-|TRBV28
ASRLRETQY
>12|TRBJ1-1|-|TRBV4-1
ASSYGQGRVEAF
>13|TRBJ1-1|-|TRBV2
ASSLRLTGGTEAF
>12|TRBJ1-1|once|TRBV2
ASTDRFMNTEAF
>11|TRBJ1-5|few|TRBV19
ASSRQGGQPQH
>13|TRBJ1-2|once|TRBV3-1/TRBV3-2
ASSQSPGQVYGYT
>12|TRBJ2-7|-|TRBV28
ASSFYSVTYEQY
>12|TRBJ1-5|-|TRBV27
ASRVGSSNQPQH
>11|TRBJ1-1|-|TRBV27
ASSGWTDNEAF
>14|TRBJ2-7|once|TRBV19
ASSIIGTGDSYEQY
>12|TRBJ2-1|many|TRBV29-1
SLSEQGPYNEQF
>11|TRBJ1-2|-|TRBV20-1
SASRTEAYGYT
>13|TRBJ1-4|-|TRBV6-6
ASSGPDRLDEKLF
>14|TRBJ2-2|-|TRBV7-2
ASSSGRTGGSGELF
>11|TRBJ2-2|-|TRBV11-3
ASSFTSPGELF
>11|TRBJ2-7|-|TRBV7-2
ASSSGTIGEQY
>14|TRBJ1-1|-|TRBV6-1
ASSVRDRGRDTEAF
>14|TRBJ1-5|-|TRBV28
ASSFGTGVLNQPQH
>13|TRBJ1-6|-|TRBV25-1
ASRRGTNYNSPLH
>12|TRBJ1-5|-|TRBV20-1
SASLGVGNQPQH